A few counts support the clone carrying this T cell receptor beta chain. The sample belongs to a study of blood T cell repertoires in COVID-19. Study-level information: The samples span acute and convalescent COVID-19 from the United States, Italy and Spain. Nucleic acid was either cDNA or gDNA, and it came from T cells, B-cell-depleted T cells, or PBMCs.

Germline assignment: CDR1 MNHEY and CDR2 SVGAGI. The V end was cut by 1 base, the J end by 4 bases, with 14 bases between. The CDR3 spans 16 residues. In the authors' workflow: For nucleated cells, counts were estimated from reference gene primer amplification. Using immunoSEQ multiplex PCR, the repertoire was profiled, and TCRdb retains in-frame clones only, with some absent. Clone size and V and J calls were adopted from that table, with D and trimming inferred from the DNA. The sample lists about 110,000 clones, about 88% occurring once. The clonotype comes from a man aged 40-49 years with acute or convalescent COVID-19. The specimen was peripheral blood. The chain has TRBV6-5 and TRBJ2-1; the D is unclear. The CDR3: CASSYFMRSRYNEQFF. CDR3 DNA: TGTGCCAGCAGTTACTTCATGCGATCGAGGTACAATGAGCAGTTCTTC.